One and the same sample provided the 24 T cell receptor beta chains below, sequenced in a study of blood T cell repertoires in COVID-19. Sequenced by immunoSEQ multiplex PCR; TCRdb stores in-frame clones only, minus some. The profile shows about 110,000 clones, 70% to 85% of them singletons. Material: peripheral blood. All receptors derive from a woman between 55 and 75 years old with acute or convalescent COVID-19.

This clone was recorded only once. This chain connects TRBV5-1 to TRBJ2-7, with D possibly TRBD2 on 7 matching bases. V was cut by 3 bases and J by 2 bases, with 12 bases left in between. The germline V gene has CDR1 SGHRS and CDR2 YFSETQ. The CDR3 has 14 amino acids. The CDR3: CASSWGGHTYEQYF. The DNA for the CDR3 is TGCGCCAGCAGCTGGGGGGGACACACCTACGAGCAGTACTTC.

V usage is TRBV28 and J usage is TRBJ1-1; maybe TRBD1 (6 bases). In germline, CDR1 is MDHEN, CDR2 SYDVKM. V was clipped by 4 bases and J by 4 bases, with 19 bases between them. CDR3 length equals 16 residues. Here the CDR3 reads CASSYHPGQGITEAFF. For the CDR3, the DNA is TGTGCCAGCAGTTACCACCCGGGGCAGGGGATCACTGAAGCTTTCTTT.

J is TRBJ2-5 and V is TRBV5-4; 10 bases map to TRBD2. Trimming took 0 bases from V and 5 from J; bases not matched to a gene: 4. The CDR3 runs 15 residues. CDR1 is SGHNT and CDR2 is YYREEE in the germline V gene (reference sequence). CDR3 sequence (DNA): TGTGCCAGCAGCTTGGGGACTAGCGGTTGGGAGACCCAGTACTTC. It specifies CASSLGTSGWETQYF.

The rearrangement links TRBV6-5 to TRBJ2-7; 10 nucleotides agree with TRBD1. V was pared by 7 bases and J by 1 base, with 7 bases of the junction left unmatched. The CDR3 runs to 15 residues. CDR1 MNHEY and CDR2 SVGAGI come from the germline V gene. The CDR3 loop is CASTQGQGDSYEQYF. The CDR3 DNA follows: TGTGCCAGCACCCAAGGACAGGGGGATTCCTACGAGCAGTACTTC.

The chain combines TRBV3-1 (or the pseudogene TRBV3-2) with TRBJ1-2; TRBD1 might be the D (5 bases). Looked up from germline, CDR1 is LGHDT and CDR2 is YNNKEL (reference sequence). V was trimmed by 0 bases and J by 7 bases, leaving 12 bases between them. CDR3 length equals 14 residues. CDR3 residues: CASSQDSRGGGYTF. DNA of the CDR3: TGTGCCAGCAGCCAAGATAGTCGGGGGGGTGGCTACACCTTC.

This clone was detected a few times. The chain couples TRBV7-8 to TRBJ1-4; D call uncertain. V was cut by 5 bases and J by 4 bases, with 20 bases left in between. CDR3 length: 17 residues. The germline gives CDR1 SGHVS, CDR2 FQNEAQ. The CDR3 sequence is CASSPRAGRGSNEKLFF. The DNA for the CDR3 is TGTGCCAGCAGCCCACGAGCCGGGCGGGGTAGTAATGAAAAACTGTTTTTT.

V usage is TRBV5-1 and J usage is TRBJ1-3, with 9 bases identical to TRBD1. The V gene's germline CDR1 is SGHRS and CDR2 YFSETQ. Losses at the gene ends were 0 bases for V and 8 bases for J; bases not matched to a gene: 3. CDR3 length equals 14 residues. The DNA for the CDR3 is TGCGCCAGCAGCTTGGAGGGACAGGGTGACACCATATATTTT. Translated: CASSLEGQGDTIYF.

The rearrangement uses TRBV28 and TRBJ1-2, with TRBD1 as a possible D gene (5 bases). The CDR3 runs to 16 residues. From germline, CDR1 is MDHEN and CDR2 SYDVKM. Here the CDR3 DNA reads TGTGCTTTAAGACACCCGGGACTTACCTTTAACTATGGCTACACCTTC. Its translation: CALRHPGLTFNYGYTF.

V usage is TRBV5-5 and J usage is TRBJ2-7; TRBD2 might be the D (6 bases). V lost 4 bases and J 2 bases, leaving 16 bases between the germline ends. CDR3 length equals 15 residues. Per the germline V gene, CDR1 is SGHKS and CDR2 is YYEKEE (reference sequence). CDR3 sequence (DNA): TGTGCCAGCAGCCGCGGGACGTCTGAAACCTACGAGCAGTACTTC. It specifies CASSRGTSETYEQYF. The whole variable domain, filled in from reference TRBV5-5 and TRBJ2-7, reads DAGVTQSPTHLIKTRGQQVTLRCSPISGHKSVSWYQQVLGQGPQFIFQYYEKEERGRGNFPDRFSARQFPNYSSELNVNALLLGDSALYLCASSRGTSETYEQYFGPGTRLTVT.

CDR3 bases: TGCAGTGCTAGTCCCGGGACAGGCGTAGCATTTGGCTACACCTTC. Translation gives CSASPGTGVAFGYTF. The J gene is TRBJ1-2, the V gene TRBV20-1, with 8 bases that match TRBD1. Germline V CDR1 and CDR2: DFQATT, SNEGSKA (reference sequence). After removal of 3 bases from V and 7 bases from J, the junction contained 13 bases not matched to a gene. The CDR3 length is 15 residues.

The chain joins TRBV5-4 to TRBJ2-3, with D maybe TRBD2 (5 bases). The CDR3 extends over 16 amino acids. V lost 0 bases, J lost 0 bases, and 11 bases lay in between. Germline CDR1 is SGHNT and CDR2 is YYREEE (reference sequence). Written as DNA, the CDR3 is TGTGCCAGCAGCTTGGGGACTGCAACGAGCACAGATACGCAGTATTTT. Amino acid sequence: CASSLGTATSTDTQYF.

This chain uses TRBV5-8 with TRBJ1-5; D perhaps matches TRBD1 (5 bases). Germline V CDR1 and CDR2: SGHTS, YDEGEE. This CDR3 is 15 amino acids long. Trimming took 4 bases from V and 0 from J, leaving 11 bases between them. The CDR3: CASSHRLNSNQPQHF. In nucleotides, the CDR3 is TGTGCCAGCAGCCACAGGCTTAATAGCAATCAGCCCCAGCATTTT.

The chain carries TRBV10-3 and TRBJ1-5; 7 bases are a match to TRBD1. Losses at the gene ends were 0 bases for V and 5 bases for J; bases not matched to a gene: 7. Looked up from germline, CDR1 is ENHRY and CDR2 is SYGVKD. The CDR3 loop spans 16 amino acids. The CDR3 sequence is CAISESRQGEDQPQHF. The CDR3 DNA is TGTGCCATCAGTGAGTCGAGGCAGGGGGAGGATCAGCCCCAGCATTTT.

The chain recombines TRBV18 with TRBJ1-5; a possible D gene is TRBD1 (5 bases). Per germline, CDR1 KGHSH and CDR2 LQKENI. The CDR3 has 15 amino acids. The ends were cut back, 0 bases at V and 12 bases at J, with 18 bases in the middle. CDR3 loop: CASSPPSGQGGVQHF. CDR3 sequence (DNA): TGTGCCAGCTCACCACCTTCCGGGCAGGGTGGTGTCCAGCATTTT.

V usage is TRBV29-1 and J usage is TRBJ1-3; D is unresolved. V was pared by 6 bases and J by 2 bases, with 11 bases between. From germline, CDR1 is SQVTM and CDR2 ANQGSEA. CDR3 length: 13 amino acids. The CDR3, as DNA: TGCAGCGTCAAGCGGAACACTGGAAACACCATATATTTT. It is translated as CSVKRNTGNTIYF.

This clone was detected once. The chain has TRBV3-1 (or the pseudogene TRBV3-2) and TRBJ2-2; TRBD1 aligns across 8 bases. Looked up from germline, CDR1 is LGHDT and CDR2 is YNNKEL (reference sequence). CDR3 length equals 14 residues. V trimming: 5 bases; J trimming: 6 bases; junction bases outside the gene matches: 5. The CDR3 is CASSVAGGPGELFF. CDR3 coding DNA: TGTGCCAGCAGCGTGGCAGGGGGCCCCGGGGAGCTGTTTTTT.

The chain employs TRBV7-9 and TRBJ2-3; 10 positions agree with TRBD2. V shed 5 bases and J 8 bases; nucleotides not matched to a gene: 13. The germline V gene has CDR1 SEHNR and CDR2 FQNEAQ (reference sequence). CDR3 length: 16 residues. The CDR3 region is CASSPRASGGRGTQYF. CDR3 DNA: TGTGCCAGCAGCCCGCGGGCTAGCGGGGGTCGAGGTACGCAGTATTTT.

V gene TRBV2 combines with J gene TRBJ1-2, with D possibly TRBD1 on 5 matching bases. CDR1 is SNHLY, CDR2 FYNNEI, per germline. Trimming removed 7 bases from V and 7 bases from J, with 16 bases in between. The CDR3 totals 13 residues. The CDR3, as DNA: TGTGCCAGCACCGTCGGGGGAACCCCTGGCTACACCTTC. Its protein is CASTVGGTPGYTF.

In DNA form, the CDR3 reads TGTGCCAGCAGCTTGTACCAGGCGAACACTGAAGCTTTCTTT. Residues: CASSLYQANTEAFF. The J gene is TRBJ1-1, the V gene TRBV5-5; D unclear. CDR3 size: 14 residues. Germline V lookup: CDR1 SGHKS, CDR2 YYEKEE (reference sequence). Trimming stripped 1 base from V and 1 base from J, with 8 bases between.

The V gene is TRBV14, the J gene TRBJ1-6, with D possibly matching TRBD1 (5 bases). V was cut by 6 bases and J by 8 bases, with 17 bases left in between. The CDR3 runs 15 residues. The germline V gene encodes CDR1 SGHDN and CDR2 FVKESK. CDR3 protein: CASRQDFGVDSPLHF. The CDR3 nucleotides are TGTGCCAGCAGACAGGATTTCGGTGTAGATTCACCCCTCCACTTT.

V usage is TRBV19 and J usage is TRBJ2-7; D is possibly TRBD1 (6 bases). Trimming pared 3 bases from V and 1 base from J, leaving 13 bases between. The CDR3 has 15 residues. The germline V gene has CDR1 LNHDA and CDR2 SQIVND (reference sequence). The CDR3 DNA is TGTGCCAGTAGTATCTACGGGACACAGTCCTACGAGCAGTACTTC. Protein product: CASSIYGTQSYEQYF. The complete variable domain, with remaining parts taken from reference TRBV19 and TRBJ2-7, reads DGGITQSPKYLFRKEGQNVTLSCEQNLNHDAMYWYRQDPGQGLRLIYYSQIVNDFQKGDIAEGYSVSREKKESFPLTVTSAQKNPTAFYLCASSIYGTQSYEQYFGPGTRLTVT.

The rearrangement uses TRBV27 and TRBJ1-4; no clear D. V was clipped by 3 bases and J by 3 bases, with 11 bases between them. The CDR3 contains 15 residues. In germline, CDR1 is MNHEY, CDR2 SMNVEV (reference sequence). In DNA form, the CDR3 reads TGTGCCAGCAGTTTCGGGGTGGGCCCTAATGAAAAACTGTTTTTT. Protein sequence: CASSFGVGPNEKLFF.

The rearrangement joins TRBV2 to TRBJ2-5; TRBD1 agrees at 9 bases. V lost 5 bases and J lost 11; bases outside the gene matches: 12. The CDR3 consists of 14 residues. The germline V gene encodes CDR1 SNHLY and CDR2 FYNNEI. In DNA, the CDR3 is TGTGCCAGCAGTTCCGGGACAGGGTCTCTCAATCAGTACTTC. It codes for CASSSGTGSLNQYF.

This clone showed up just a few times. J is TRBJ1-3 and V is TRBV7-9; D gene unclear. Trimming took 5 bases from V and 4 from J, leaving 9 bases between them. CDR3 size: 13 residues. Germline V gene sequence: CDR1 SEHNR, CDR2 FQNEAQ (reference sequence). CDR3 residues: CASSLFSGNTIYF. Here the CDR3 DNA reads TGTGCCAGCAGCCTTTTCTCCGGAAACACCATATATTTT.